This is a list of T cell receptor beta chains from one sample in a study of cytomegalovirus exposure and HLA in healthy donors. Produced via immunoSEQ multiplex PCR; TCRdb's table is partial and in-frame only. The sample yields about 120,000 clones, around three quarters seen once. Sequenced input: PBMCs. Every receptor here comes from a man between 18 and 35 years old in good health and CMV-seropositive. The CDR3 runs from the conserved cysteine through the conserved F or W. The order of the fields is J gene, clone size, V gene, D gene, CDR3 DNA, CDR3 protein. D genes are given only for firm matches. Clone size is stated in some rows and not others, as once, few, many or a class when expanded.

TRBJ2-5 - TRBV20-1 - TGCAGTGCTCAGGAAGAGACCCAGTACTTC CSAQEETQYF
TRBJ2-7 - TRBV27 TRBD2 TGTGCCAGCAGTCCCGGGACTAGACCCTACGAGCAGTACTTC CASSPGTRPYEQYF
TRBJ2-5 once TRBV28 TRBD2 TGTGCCAGCAGTTCCGGGAAAATCATCAGCGGGGGCACACAAGAGACCCAGTACTTC CASSSGKIISGGTQETQYF
TRBJ2-5 once TRBV5-5 - TGTGCCAGCCACGTCCCCCCGGGATCAAGAGTGGAGACCCAGTACTTC CASHVPPGSRVETQYF
TRBJ2-7 - TRBV6-1 - TGTGCCAGCAGTGAGCCTGGCGGGGAGTCCTACGAGCAGTACTTC CASSEPGGESYEQYF
TRBJ2-3 few TRBV9 - TGTGCCAGCAGCGTAGCGGTGGGACTGAGCACAGATACGCAGTATTTT CASSVAVGLSTDTQYF
TRBJ1-3 - TRBV30 TRBD1 TGTGCCTGGAGTACAACAGGGGCCTCTGGAAACACCATATATTTT CAWSTTGASGNTIYF
TRBJ1-1 - TRBV6-1 TRBD1 TGTGCCAGCAGTCCCAGGACAGGGCAGAACACTGAAGCTTTCTTT CASSPRTGQNTEAFF
TRBJ2-3 - TRBV9 - TGTGCCAGCAGCGTAGTTTCCGCAGATACGCAGTATTTT CASSVVSADTQYF
TRBJ2-1 - TRBV6-5 - TGTGCCAGCAGTTACTCCGGGGGTGAGCAGTTCTTC CASSYSGGEQFF
TRBJ2-1 - TRBV7-6 - TGTGCCAGCAGCCCGGGGTACGACAATGAGCAGTTCTTC CASSPGYDNEQFF
TRBJ2-2 - TRBV28 TRBD1 TGTGCCAGCAGTTTAAGTGGACAGGGATTCCCCGGGGAGCTGTTTTTT CASSLSGQGFPGELFF
TRBJ1-3 - TRBV18 - TGTGCCAGCTCACCGTCAGGGCTTTCTGGAAACACCATATATTTT CASSPSGLSGNTIYF
TRBJ1-1 - TRBV11-1 - TGTGCCAGCAGCGACAGACAACGATTGAACACTGAAGCTTTCTTT CASSDRQRLNTEAFF
TRBJ2-4 - TRBV2 - TGTGCCAGCATGGTCGGGGAGGCCAAAAACATTCAGTACTTC CASMVGEAKNIQYF
TRBJ2-3 - TRBV27 TRBD2 TGTGCCAGCACTCCAGGGATAGCGGGAGGGACAGCTACGCAGTATTTT CASTPGIAGGTATQYF
TRBJ2-2 once TRBV9 TRBD1 TGTGCCAGCTCAAGGACAGGGTTTGACGGGGAGCTGTTTTTT CASSRTGFDGELFF
TRBJ2-3 - TRBV28 - TGTGCCAGCAGTACCCCCAAGGCCCGGGGCACAGATACGCAGTATTTT CASSTPKARGTDTQYF
TRBJ2-7 - TRBV5-4 - TGTGCCAGCAGCTTTGTTTGGGCAGTCTCCTACGAGCAGTACTTC CASSFVWAVSYEQYF
TRBJ2-1 - TRBV28 - TGTGCCAGCAGTGATGGGGGCGTCTCCTACAATGAGCAGTTCTTC CASSDGGVSYNEQFF
TRBJ1-6 - TRBV5-1 - TGCGCCAGCAGCTTGACAGGGAGAGCCTATAATTCACCCCTCCACTTT CASSLTGRAYNSPLHF
TRBJ2-5 - TRBV7-9 TRBD2 TGTGCCAGCAGCTTTAGCGGGGGGGTTCAAGAGACCCAGTACTTC CASSFSGGVQETQYF
TRBJ2-1 - TRBV4-1 - TGCGCCAGCAGCCAGCAGGGCAATGAGCAGTTCTTC CASSQQGNEQFF
TRBJ2-1 - TRBV19 TRBD2 TGTGCCAGTAGTTGGACTAGCGGTAACAATGAGCAGTTCTTC CASSWTSGNNEQFF
TRBJ2-7 - TRBV10-3 TRBD1 TGTGCCATCAGTATACAGGGGACCTACGAGCAGTACTTC CAISIQGTYEQYF
TRBJ2-2 - TRBV6-5 - TGTGCCAGCAGTGTACAGGGAGACACCGGGGAGCTGTTTTTT CASSVQGDTGELFF
TRBJ1-1 - TRBV11-2 - TGTGCCAGCAGCTTAGACCCTGCGACTGAAGCTTTCTTT CASSLDPATEAFF
TRBJ1-6 - TRBV6-5 - TGTGCCAGCAGTACCCCCGGGACTCGATCCTCACCCCTCCACTTT CASSTPGTRSSPLHF
TRBJ1-1 - TRBV30 TRBD1 TGTGCCTGGAATTCAGGGGGCACGACTGAAGCTTTCTTT CAWNSGGTTEAFF
TRBJ2-3 - TRBV11-2 TRBD2 TGTGCCAGCAGTCTAAGGCTAGCGGGGAGCACAGATACGCAGTATTTT CASSLRLAGSTDTQYF
TRBJ1-5 - TRBV2 TRBD1 TGTGCCAGCAGTATACAGGGGGCGAGCAATCAGCCCCAGCATTTT CASSIQGASNQPQHF
TRBJ1-1 - TRBV19 TRBD1 TGTGCCAGTAGTACGACGGACAGGGTGGCCACTGAAGCTTTCTTT CASSTTDRVATEAFF
TRBJ1-1 - TRBV30 TRBD1 TGTGCCTGGGAATTCGGGGGACAGCCGAACACTGAAGCTTTCTTT CAWEFGGQPNTEAFF
TRBJ1-4 - TRBV5-1 TRBD1 TGCGCCAGCAGTTCTTCACCGGGACAGGGGATTAATGAAAAACTGTTTTTT CASSSSPGQGINEKLFF
TRBJ1-1 many TRBV7-8 - TGTGCCAGCAGCTTAGCAGTGGGCGCTGAAGCTTTCTTT CASSLAVGAEAFF
TRBJ1-1 once TRBV14 - TGTGCCAGCAGCCAAGGAATTGTTGGAGGGGATGCTTTCTTT CASSQGIVGGDAFF
TRBJ1-2 - TRBV5-1 - TGCGCCAGTAGCTTGTCCGGGATTGGTGGTGGCTACACCTTC CASSLSGIGGGYTF
TRBJ1-4 - TRBV7-7 - TGTGCTAGCAGCGAGGAATTCGGGACACCTAATGAAAAACTGTTTTTT CASSEEFGTPNEKLFF
TRBJ1-2 - TRBV30 TRBD1 TGTGCCTGGAGTCCCGGGACAGGGGGTGCTGGCTACACCTTC CAWSPGTGGAGYTF
TRBJ2-7 once TRBV27 - TGTGCCAGCAGCAGGGCGGGGGAGCAGTACTTC CASSRAGEQYF
TRBJ2-7 - TRBV4-2 TRBD1 TGTGCCAGCAGCCAACCCGGGACAGGGGTGGGCGAGCAGTACTTC CASSQPGTGVGEQYF
TRBJ2-2 - TRBV27 - TGTGCCAGCAGTTTATCACATCAGAGGGACACCGGGGAGCTGTTTTTT CASSLSHQRDTGELFF
TRBJ2-7 few TRBV6-5 - TGTGCCAGCAGCCCGGGCGGGGTATGGTACTTC CASSPGGVWYF
TRBJ1-1 - TRBV28 - TGTGCCAGCAGTCCCTCCCGAGGTAGGGGCCGAGACACTGAAGCTTTCTTT CASSPSRGRGRDTEAFF
TRBJ2-1 - TRBV30 TRBD2 TGTGCCTGGAGTGTGAGGACTAGCGGGATAGGTGACAATGAGCAGTTCTTC CAWSVRTSGIGDNEQFF
TRBJ1-4 - TRBV16 - TGTGCCAGCAGCCAAGGAGGTAATGAAAAACTGTTTTTT CASSQGGNEKLFF
TRBJ2-1 few TRBV28 - TGTGCCAGCAGATTAATCGGGGGAAGCTCCTACAATGAGCAGTTCTTC CASRLIGGSSYNEQFF
TRBJ2-2 - TRBV7-9 TRBD1 TGTGCCAGCAGCTTAAGGGTAACAGGGGCCCTAACCGGGGAGCTGTTTTTT CASSLRVTGALTGELFF
TRBJ1-2 - TRBV7-8 TRBD1 TGTGCCAGCAGCGTACGGACAGGGACAATAGCTAACTATGGCTACACCTTC CASSVRTGTIANYGYTF